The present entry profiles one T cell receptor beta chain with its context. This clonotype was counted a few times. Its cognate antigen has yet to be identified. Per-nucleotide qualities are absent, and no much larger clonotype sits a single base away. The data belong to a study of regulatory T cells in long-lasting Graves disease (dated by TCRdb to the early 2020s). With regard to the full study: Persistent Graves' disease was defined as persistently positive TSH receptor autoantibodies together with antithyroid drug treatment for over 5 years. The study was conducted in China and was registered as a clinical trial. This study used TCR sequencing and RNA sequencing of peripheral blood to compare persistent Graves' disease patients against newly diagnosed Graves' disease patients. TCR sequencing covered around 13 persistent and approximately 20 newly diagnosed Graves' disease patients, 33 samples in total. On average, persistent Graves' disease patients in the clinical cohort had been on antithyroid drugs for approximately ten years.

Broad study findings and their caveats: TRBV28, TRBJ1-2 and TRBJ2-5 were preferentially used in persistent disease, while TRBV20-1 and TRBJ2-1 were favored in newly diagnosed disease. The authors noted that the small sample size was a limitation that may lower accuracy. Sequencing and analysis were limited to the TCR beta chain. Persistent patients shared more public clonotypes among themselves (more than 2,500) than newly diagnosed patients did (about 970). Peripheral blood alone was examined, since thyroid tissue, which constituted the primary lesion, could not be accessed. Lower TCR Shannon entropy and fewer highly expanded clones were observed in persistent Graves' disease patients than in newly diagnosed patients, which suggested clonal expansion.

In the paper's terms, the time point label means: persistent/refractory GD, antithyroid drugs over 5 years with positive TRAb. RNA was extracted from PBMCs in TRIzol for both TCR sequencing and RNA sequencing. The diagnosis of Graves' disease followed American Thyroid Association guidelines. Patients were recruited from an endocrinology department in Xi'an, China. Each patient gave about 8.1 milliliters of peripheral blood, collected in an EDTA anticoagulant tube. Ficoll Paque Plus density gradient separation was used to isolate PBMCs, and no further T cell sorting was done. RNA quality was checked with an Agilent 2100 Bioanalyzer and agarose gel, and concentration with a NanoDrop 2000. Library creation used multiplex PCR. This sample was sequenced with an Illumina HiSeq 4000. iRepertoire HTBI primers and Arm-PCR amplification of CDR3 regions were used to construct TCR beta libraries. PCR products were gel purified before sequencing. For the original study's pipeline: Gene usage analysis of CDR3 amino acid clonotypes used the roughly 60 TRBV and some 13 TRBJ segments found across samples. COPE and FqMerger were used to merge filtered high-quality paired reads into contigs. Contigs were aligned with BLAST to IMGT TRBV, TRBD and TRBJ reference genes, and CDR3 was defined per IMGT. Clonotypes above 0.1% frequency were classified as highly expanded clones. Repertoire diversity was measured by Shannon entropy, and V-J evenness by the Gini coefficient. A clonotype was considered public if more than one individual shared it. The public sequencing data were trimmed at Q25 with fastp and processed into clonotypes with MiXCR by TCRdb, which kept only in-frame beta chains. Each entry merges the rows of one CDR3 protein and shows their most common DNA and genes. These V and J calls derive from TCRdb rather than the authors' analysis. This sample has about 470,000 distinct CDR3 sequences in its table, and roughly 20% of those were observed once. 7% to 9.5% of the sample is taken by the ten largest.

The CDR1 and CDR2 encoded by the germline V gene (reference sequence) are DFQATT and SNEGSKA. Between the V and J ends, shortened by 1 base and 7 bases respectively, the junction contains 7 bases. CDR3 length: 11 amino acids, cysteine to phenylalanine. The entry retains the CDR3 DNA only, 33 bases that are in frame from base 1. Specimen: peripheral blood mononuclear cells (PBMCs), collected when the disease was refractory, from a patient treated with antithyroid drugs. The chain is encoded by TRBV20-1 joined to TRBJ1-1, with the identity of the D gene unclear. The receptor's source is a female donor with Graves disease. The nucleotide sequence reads TGCAGTGCTAGAGTACAGATTGAAGCTTTCTTT. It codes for CSARVQIEAFF.